The source of this T cell receptor (beta chain) is a study of blood T cell repertoires in COVID-19. Across the whole study: COVID-19 samples from acute and convalescent phases originated in the United States, Italy and Spain.

Trimming cost V 4 bases and J 8 bases; bases outside gene matches: 16. Germline V gene sequence: CDR1 MGHRA, CDR2 YSYEKL. The CDR3 contains 18 residues. Under the authors' procedure: Quantification of nucleated cells was approximated via reference gene primer amplification. Only in-frame clones appear in the TCRdb table, and some are missing; sequencing was by immunoSEQ multiplex PCR. V and J calls and clone size are copied from that table; D and trimming were computed from the DNA. The sample lists roughly 350,000 clones; approximately 92% were seen once. The clonotype originates from a woman under 40 who had recovered from COVID-19. Sequenced sample: PBMCs or T cells enriched from blood (not recorded which). The chain uses TRBV4-1 and TRBJ2-2, with 10 bases identical to TRBD1. The CDR3 protein is CASSPEAVGTGVWGELFF. In DNA form, the CDR3 reads TGCGCCAGCAGCCCTGAAGCGGTCGGGACAGGGGTGTGGGGGGAGCTGTTTTTT.